This T cell receptor (beta chain) was identified during a study of blood T cell repertoires in COVID-19. Study details: The origin of the acute and convalescent COVID-19 samples was the United States, Italy and Spain. The cDNA or gDNA used as material had been derived from T cells, B-cell-depleted T cells, or PBMCs.

Using immunoSEQ multiplex PCR, the repertoire was profiled, and TCRdb retains in-frame clones only, with some absent. The sample has under 300,000 clones; more than 75% are singletons. This CDR3 has 13 residues. Per germline, CDR1 SGHVS and CDR2 FNYEAQ. Trimming took off 5 bases at V and 3 bases at J, with 10 bases between the two ends. This clone has more than one count but fewer than ten. The V call is TRBV7-6, the J call TRBJ1-1; D remains unclear. The source is an elderly man with acute or convalescent COVID-19. Sequenced material: peripheral blood. For the CDR3, the DNA is TGTGCCAGCAGCCATACGACTGACACTGAAGCTTTCTTT. Its protein product is CASSHTTDTEAFF.